Below, 14 T cell receptor beta chains from the same sample are listed, as sequenced in a study of blood T cells in healthy people across ages. A sample-barcoded 5' primer and a J-beta primer mix were used in a second PCR of roughly 6 to 11 cycles. In TCRdb, the 5' RACE reads were re-called with MiXCR into one record per CDR3 protein. Found here are under 2 million distinct CDR3 sequences, about 35% of them singletons; the top ten hold around 11%. The sequenced material came from blood. These receptors came from a woman in her 30s in good health.

This clonotype was counted between two and nine times. This chain joins TRBV12-3 or TRBV12-4 and TRBJ2-1; 7 bases match TRBD1. Trimming took 3 bases from V and 9 from J; bases not matched to a gene: 11. The CDR3 covers 15 residues. The CDR3 loop is CASSFIRRRGLEQFF. CDR3 coding DNA: TGTGCCAGCAGTTTTATTCGCAGAAGGGGGCTTGAGCAGTTCTTC.

This clonotype was detected ten times or more. J is TRBJ2-7 and V is TRBV20-1; D is unclear. Germline-derived CDR1 and CDR2 are DFQATT and SNEGSKA (reference sequence). The CDR3 covers 13 residues. V lost 0 bases, J lost 0 bases, and 6 bases lay in between. The CDR3 nucleotides read TGCAGTGCTAGAGACCCGGACTCCTACGAGCAGTACTTC. Protein product: CSARDPDSYEQYF.

CDR3 sequence reads: CSVGGRASGTDTQYF. Written as DNA, the CDR3 is TGCAGCGTGGGAGGGCGGGCTTCGGGCACAGATACGCAGTATTTT. The chain has TRBV29-1 and TRBJ2-3, with 7 bases aligning to TRBD2. This CDR3 contains 15 residues. Germline-derived CDR1 and CDR2 are SQVTM and ANQGSEA. The junction had 10 bases not matched to a gene; V was cut back by 6 bases and J by 1 base.

V gene TRBV4-2 combines with J gene TRBJ2-4; 8 bases line up with TRBD1. This CDR3 is built from 17 residues. Per germline, CDR1 LGHNA and CDR2 YNFKEQ. V lost 4 bases to trimming and J lost 0 bases; unmatched junction nucleotides: 8. The CDR3 DNA follows: TGTGCCAGCAGCCCCAGGGGGCAGGCCCGAGCCAAAAACATTCAGTACTTC. The encoded protein is CASSPRGQARAKNIQYF.

V usage is TRBV6-6 and J usage is TRBJ2-1, with D unclear. CDR3 size: 13 residues. In germline, CDR1 is MNHNY, CDR2 SVGAGI (reference sequence). The V end lost 7 bases, the J end lost 7 bases, and 14 bases lay between the germline ends. CDR3 DNA: TGTGCCAGCACCACGTTCCCCTTGAATGAGCAGTTCTTC. Residues: CASTTFPLNEQFF.

This clonotype has only a few counts. The chain uses TRBV11-2 and TRBJ1-1; TRBD1 might be the D (6 bases). Germline values: CDR1 SGHAT, CDR2 FQNNGV. V gave up 4 bases and J gave up 6 bases, with 15 bases separating them. The CDR3 is made up of 14 amino acids. CDR3 loop: CASSSPQRGPEAFF. The DNA of the CDR3 is TGTGCCAGCAGCTCCCCACAGCGGGGGCCTGAAGCTTTCTTT.

In the case of this clonotype: Compared with germline, one end of the junction differs, possibly owing to a read error. V is TRBV5-1 and J is TRBJ2-5; perhaps TRBD2 as D (6 bases). The CDR3 is 14 amino acids. The V gene's germline CDR1 is SGHRS and CDR2 YFSETQ. The CDR3 DNA is TGCGCCAGCAGTTTCGGGAGTCTCCAAGAGACCCGGTACTTC. This gives the protein CASSFGSLQETRYF.

The genes are TRBV12-3 or TRBV12-4 and TRBJ2-7; no clear D gene. This CDR3 is built from 14 residues. V was cut by 0 bases and J by 4 bases, with 10 bases left in between. CDR3 sequence reads: CASSLAGNQYEQYF. CDR3 sequence (DNA): TGTGCCAGCAGTTTAGCAGGGAATCAGTACGAGCAGTACTTC.

V and J are TRBV2 and TRBJ2-5; 9 bases line up with TRBD2. This CDR3 is built from 15 residues. After removal of 1 base from V and 9 bases from J, the junction contained 9 bases not matched to a gene. Looked up from germline, CDR1 is SNHLY and CDR2 is FYNNEI. CDR3 sequence (DNA): TGTGCCAGCAGTGAAGTAGCGGGGGCCCCTCGGCCCCAGTACTTC. It codes for CASSEVAGAPRPQYF. The variable domain in full, completed from reference TRBV2 and TRBJ2-5, reads EPEVTQTPSHQVTQMGQEVILRCVPISNHLYFYWYRQILGQKVEFLVSFYNNEISEKSEIFDDQFSVERPDGSNFTLKIRSTKLEDSAMYFCASSEVAGAPRPQYFGPGTRLLVL.

This chain uses TRBV5-5 with TRBJ2-5, with a tentative D call TRBD2 (6 bases). Trimming removed 5 bases at V and 0 bases at J, with 17 bases between. Germline CDR1 is SGHKS and CDR2 is YYEKEE (reference sequence). The CDR3 length is 16 residues. The CDR3 loop is CASSAGETGDQETQYF. The CDR3 nucleotides read TGTGCCAGCAGTGCGGGCGAGACGGGAGACCAAGAGACCCAGTACTTC. The full variable domain, its missing parts supplied by reference TRBV5-5 and TRBJ2-5, is DAGVTQSPTHLIKTRGQQVTLRCSPISGHKSVSWYQQVLGQGPQFIFQYYEKEERGRGNFPDRFSARQFPNYSSELNVNALLLGDSALYLCASSAGETGDQETQYFGPGTRLLVL.

V usage is TRBV9 and J usage is TRBJ1-6; D remains unclear. This CDR3 has 13 amino acids. V was clipped by 0 bases and J by 18 bases, with 16 bases between them. Germline CDR1 is SGDLS and CDR2 is YYNGEE. Written as DNA, the CDR3 is TGTGCCAGCAGCGTAGATCCAGCGCAAATCCCCCACTTT. Encoded protein: CASSVDPAQIPHF.

The sample holds a few counts of this clonotype. This sequence joins TRBV24-1 and TRBJ2-1, with TRBD2 matching over 10 bases. This CDR3 region has 15 residues. Germline-derived CDR1 and CDR2 are KGHDR and SFDVKD. Germline trimming cut 3 bases from V and 8 bases from J; bases unmatched to any gene: 6. CDR3 sequence (DNA): TGTGCCACCAGTGATACCGAGCGGGGGGGCCATGAGCAGTTCTTC. Its translation: CATSDTERGGHEQFF.

The CDR3 loop is CASSRDFGGYTF. The CDR3 bases are TGTGCCAGCAGCCGGGATTTTGGGGGCTACACCTTC. J is TRBJ1-2 and V is TRBV3-1; D is unclear. The CDR3 contains 12 residues. Trimming left V 4 bases short and J 8 bases short, with 11 bases between. Germline lookup yields CDR1 LGHDT and CDR2 YNNKEL (reference sequence).

The chain combines TRBV20-1 with TRBJ2-2, with D perhaps TRBD1 (5 bases). Germline V gives CDR1 DFQATT, CDR2 SNEGSKA (reference sequence). The CDR3 contains 13 residues. The DNA of the CDR3 is TGCAGCCTCGGTAGGGGTGGCACCGGGGAGCTGTTTTTT. Translating it yields CSLGRGGTGELFF.